These 2 T cell receptor beta chains were sequenced from one sample in a study of blood T cell repertoires in COVID-19. Assay used: immunoSEQ multiplex PCR; TCRdb lists only in-frame clones, some missing. This table holds about 260,000 clones, 75% to 90% found once. The sample was peripheral blood. These receptors were obtained from a man under 40 with active or convalescent COVID-19.

The J gene is TRBJ2-7, the V gene TRBV10-1; the D gene is possibly TRBD1 (6 bases). Germline V gene sequence: CDR1 WNHNN, CDR2 SYGVQD (reference sequence). V lost 4 bases to trimming and J lost 3 bases, with 16 bases between them. This CDR3 has 15 residues. DNA for the CDR3: TGCGCCAGCAGTGTAAGGGGGACGGAACGCTACGAGCAGTACTTC. It encodes CASSVRGTERYEQYF.

Comments on this clone: An end of the junction differs from the germline gene, which may be a read error. The chain employs TRBV6-1 and TRBJ1-5, with 7 bases that match TRBD1. Per the germline V gene, CDR1 is MNHNS and CDR2 is SASEGT. The CDR3 is 15 residues long. CDR3 nucleotides: TGTGCCGGCAGTGAGACAGGGCAGAGCAATCAGCCCCAGCATTTT. This translates into CAGSETGQSNQPQHF.